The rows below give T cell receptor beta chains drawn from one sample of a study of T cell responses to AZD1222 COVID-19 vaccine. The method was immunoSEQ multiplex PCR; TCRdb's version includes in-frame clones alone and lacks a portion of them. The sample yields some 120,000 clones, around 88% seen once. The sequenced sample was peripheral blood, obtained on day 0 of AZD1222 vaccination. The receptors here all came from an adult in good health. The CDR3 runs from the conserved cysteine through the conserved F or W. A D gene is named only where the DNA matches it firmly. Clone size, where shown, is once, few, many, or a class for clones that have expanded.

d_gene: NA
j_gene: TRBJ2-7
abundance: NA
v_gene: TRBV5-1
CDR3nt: TGCGCCAGCAGCTTGGGGCGGGGGCAACTCTACGAGCAGTACTTC
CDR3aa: CASSLGRGQLYEQYF

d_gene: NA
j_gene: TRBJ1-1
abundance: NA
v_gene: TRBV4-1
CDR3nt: TGCGCCAGCAGCCATTCCGTCCAGAACACTGAAGCTTTCTTT
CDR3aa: CASSHSVQNTEAFF

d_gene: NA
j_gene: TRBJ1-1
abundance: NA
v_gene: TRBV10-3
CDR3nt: TGTGCCATCACCTTACGCGGGAGGGACACTGAAGCTTTCTTT
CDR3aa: CAITLRGRDTEAFF

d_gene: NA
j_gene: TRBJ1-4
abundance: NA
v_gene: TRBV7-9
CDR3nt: TGTGCCAGCAGCTTAGCGACGGGTGGGAATGAAAAACTGTTTTTT
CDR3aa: CASSLATGGNEKLFF

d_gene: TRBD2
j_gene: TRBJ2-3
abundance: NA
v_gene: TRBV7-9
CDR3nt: TGTGCCAGCAGCTTCGGTAGCGGGGGGGCGGATACGCAGTATTTT
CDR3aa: CASSFGSGGADTQYF

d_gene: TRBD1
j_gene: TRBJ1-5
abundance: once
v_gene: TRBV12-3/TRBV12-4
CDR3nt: TGTGCCAGCAGCCTGACAGGGGATCAGCCCCAGCATTTT
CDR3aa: CASSLTGDQPQHF

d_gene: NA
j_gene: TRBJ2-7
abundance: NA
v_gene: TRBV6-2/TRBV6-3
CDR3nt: TGTGCCAGCAGTTACTACGGCTCCTACGAGCAGTACTTC
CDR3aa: CASSYYGSYEQYF

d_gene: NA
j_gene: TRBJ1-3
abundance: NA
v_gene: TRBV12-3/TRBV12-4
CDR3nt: TGTGCCAGCAGTGCCAGGGAAACCATATATTTT
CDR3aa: CASSARETIYF

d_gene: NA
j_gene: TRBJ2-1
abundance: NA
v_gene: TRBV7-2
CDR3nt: TGTGCCAGCAGCATGGACTTCAATGAGCAGTTCTTC
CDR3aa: CASSMDFNEQFF

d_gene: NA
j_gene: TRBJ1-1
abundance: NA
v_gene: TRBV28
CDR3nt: TGTGCCAGCAGTTTTGGGGGGGCAGGGAAAGCTTTCTTT
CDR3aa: CASSFGGAGKAFF

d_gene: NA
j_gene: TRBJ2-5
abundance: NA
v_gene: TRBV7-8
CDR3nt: TGTGCCAGCAGCTTATCCGGGGAGACCCAGTACTTC
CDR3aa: CASSLSGETQYF

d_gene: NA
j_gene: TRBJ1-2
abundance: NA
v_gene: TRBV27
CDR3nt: TGTGCCAGCAGTCCATCCCCCCGGGGCTACACCTTC
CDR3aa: CASSPSPRGYTF

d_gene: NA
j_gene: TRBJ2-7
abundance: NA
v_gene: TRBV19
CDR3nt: TGTGCCAGTAGTATCAGTTTAGACAGCTACGAGCAGTACTTC
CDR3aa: CASSISLDSYEQYF

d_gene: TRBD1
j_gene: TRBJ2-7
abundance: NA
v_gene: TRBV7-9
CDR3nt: TGTGCCAGCAGCTTAGTGGGACAGAAAGACGAGCAGTACTTC
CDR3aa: CASSLVGQKDEQYF

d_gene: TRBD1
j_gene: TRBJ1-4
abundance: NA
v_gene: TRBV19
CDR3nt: TGTGCCAGTAGTTTAACAGGGGGCGGTGAAAAACTGTTTTTT
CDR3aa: CASSLTGGGEKLFF

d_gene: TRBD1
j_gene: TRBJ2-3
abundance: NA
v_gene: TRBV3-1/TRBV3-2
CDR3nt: TGTGCCAGCAGCCCGGGACAGAGCACAGATACGCAGTATTTT
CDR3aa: CASSPGQSTDTQYF

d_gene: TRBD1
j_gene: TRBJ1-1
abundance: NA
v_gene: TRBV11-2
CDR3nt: TGTGCCAGCAGCTTAACCGGGACAGGGACTGAAGCTTTCTTT
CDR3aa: CASSLTGTGTEAFF

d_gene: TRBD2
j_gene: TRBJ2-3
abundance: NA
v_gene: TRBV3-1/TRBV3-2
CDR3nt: TGTGCCAGCAGCCCGTTAACATCCCTCCTTGCGGGGGGAAACACAGATACGCAGTATTTT
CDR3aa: CASSPLTSLLAGGNTDTQYF

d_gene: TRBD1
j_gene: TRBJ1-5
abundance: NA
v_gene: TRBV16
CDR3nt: TGTGCCAGCAGCCAAGGACAGGGCATCAATCAGCCCCAGCATTTT
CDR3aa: CASSQGQGINQPQHF

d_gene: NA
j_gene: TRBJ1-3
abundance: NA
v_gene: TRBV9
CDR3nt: TGTGCCAGCAGCCCGAAAGTGGAGAACTCTGGAAACACCATATATTTT
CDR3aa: CASSPKVENSGNTIYF

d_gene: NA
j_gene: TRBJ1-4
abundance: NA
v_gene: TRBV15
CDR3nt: TGTGCCACCAGCAGAGCGTGGGCTAATGAAAAACTGTTTTTT
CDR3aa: CATSRAWANEKLFF

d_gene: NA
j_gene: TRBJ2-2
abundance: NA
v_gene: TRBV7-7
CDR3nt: TGTGCTGGAGGGGGCCCCGCGAACACCGGGGAGCTGTTTTTT
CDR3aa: CAGGGPANTGELFF

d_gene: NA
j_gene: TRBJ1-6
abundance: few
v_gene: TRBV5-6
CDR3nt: TGTGCCAGCAGCATCGGACAGAATTCACCCCTCCACTTT
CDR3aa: CASSIGQNSPLHF

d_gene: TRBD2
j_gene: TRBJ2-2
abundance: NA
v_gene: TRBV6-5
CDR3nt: TGTGCCAGCTTGGGACTAGCGGGAAACACCGGGGAGCTGTTTTTT
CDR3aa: CASLGLAGNTGELFF

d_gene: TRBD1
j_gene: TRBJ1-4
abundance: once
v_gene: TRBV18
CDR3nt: TGTGCCAGCTCCGGGGGACAGGAGGAAAAACTGTTTTTT
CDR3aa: CASSGGQEEKLFF

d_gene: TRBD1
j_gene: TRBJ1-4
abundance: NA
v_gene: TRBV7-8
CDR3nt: TGTGCCAGCAGCTTGACGGGACAGCGAACCAGAGATGAAAAACTGTTTTTT
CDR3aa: CASSLTGQRTRDEKLFF

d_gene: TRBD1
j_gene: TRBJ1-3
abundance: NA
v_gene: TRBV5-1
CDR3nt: TGCGCCAGCAGCCGGGACAGTCCTGGAAACACCATATATTTT
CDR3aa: CASSRDSPGNTIYF

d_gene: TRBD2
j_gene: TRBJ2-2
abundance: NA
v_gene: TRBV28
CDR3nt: TGTGCCAGCAACTCGGGTGGGAGGGAGAAAAACGGGGAGCTGTTTTTT
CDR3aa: CASNSGGREKNGELFF

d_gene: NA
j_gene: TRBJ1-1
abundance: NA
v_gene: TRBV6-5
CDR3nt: TGTGCCAGCGGAGGGAACACTGAAGCTTTCTTT
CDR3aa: CASGGNTEAFF

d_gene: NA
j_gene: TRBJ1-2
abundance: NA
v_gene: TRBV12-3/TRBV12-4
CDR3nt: TGTGCCAGCAGTTTTTGGGATAACTATGGCTACACCTTC
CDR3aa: CASSFWDNYGYTF

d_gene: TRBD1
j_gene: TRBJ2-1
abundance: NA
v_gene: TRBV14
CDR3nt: TGTGCCAGCAGCCGGGACAGTTTATACAATGAGCAGTTCTTC
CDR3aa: CASSRDSLYNEQFF

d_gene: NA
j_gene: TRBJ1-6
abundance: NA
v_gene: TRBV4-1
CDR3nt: TGCGCCAGCAGCCGAGACGGACAATATAATTCACCCCTCCACTTT
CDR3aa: CASSRDGQYNSPLHF

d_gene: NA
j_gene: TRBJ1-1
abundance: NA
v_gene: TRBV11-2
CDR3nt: TGTGCCAGCAGCTTAGGGCCGGGCGCTTTCTTT
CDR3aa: CASSLGPGAFF

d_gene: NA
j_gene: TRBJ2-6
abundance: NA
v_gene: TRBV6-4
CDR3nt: TGTGCCAGCAGTGACGGGGCAGTGGACTCTGGGGCCAACGTCCTGACTTTC
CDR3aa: CASSDGAVDSGANVLTF

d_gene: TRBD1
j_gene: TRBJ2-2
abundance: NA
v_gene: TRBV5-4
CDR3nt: TGTGCCAGCAGCTCTAACAGGGGGCTCACCGGGGAGCTGTTTTTT
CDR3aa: CASSSNRGLTGELFF

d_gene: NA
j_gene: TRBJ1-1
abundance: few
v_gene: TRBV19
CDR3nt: TGTGCCAGTAATCGCAGGGAGGGAACTGAAGCTTTCTTT
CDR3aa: CASNRREGTEAFF

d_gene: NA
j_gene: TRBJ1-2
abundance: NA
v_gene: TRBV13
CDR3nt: TGTGCCAGCAGCTTAAGAAAGGGGGGTTCAAACTATGGCTACACCTTC
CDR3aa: CASSLRKGGSNYGYTF

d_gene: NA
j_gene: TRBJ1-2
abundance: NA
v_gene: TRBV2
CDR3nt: TGTGCCACCGAAGGACAAGCCTATGGCTACACCTTC
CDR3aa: CATEGQAYGYTF

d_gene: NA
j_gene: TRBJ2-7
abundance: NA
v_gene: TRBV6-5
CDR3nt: TGTGCCAGCAGTTACTTCCCGGGAGAAGGCGAGCAGTACTTC
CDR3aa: CASSYFPGEGEQYF

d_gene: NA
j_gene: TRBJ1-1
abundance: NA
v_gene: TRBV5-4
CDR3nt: TGTGCCAGCAGCTTGGCCGAAGGAACTGAAGCTTTCTTT
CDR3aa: CASSLAEGTEAFF

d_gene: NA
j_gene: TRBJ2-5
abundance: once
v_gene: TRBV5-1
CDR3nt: TGCGCCAGCAGCTTGGCCAATAGTGGAAACGGGGAGACCCAGTACTTC
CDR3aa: CASSLANSGNGETQYF

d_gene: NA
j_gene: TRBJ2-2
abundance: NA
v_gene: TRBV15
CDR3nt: TGTGCCACCAGCAGACCGCGGGGTTTTGCCGGGGAGCTGTTTTTT
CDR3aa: CATSRPRGFAGELFF

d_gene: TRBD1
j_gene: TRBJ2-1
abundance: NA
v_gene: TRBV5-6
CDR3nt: TGTGCCAGCAGCCTAGACAGGGGGAGCTCCTACAATGAGCAGTTCTTC
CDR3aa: CASSLDRGSSYNEQFF

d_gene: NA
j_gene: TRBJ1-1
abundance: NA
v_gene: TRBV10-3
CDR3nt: TGTGCCATCATGGCAGGGGTGAACACTGAAGCTTTCTTT
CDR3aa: CAIMAGVNTEAFF

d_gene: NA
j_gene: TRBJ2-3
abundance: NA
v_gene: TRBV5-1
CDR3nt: TGCGCCAGCTCCGACAGGAACCCCACAGATACGCAGTATTTT
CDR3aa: CASSDRNPTDTQYF

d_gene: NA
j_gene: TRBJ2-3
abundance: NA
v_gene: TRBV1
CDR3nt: TGCACCAGCAGCCTATCACTAGCGGGGGGCACAGATACGCAGTATTTT
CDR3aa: CTSSLSLAGGTDTQYF

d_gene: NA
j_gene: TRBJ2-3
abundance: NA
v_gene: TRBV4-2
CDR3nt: TGTGCCAGCAGCCAAGAAAGGCTAGCAGATACGCAGTATTTT
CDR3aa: CASSQERLADTQYF

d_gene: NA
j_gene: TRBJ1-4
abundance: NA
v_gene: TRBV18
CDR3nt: TGTGCCAGCTCACTAGGACAGAGTGAAAAACTGTTTTTT
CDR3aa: CASSLGQSEKLFF

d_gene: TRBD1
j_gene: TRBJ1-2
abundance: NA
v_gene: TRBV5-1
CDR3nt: TGCGCCAGCGGCTCTGGACAGGGTGTTTCCTATGGCTACACCTTC
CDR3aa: CASGSGQGVSYGYTF

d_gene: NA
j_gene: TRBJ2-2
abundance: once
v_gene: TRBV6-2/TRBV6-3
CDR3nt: TGTGCCAGCAGTTACCTACAGGGGAACACCGGGGAGCTGTTTTTT
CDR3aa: CASSYLQGNTGELFF

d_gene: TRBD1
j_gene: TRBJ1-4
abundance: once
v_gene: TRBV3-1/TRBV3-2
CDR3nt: TGTGCCAGCAGCCTCCAGGGGGCGCGGGTCGGTGAAAAACTGTTTTTT
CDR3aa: CASSLQGARVGEKLFF

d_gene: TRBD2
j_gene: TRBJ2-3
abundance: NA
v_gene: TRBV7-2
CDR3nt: TGTGCCAGCAGCCCGACTGGGACTAGCGGGGCGGGAGATACGCAGTATTTT
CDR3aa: CASSPTGTSGAGDTQYF

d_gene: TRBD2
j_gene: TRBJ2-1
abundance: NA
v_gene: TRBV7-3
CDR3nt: TGTGCCAGCAGCTTAATGGGGTCGGGAGGTAATGAGCAGTTCTTC
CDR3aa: CASSLMGSGGNEQFF

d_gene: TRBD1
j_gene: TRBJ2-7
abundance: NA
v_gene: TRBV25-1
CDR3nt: TGTGCCAGCAGAGAATCCGGGACAGGGAGCTACGAGCAGTACTTC
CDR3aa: CASRESGTGSYEQYF

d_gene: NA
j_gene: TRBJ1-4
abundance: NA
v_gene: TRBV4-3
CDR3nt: TGCGCCAGCAGCCAAGTCTGGGGTCAGACAGGAGATGAAAAACTGTTTTTT
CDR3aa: CASSQVWGQTGDEKLFF